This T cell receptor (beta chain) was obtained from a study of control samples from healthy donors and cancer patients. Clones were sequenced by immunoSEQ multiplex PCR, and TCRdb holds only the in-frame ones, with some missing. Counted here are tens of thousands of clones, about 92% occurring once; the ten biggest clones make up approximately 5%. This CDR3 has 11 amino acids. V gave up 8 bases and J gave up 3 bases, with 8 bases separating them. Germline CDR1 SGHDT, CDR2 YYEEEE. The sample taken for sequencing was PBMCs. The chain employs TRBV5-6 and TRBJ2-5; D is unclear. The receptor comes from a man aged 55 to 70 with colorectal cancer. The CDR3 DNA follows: TGTGCCAGAGGGCCAAAAGAGACCCAGTACTTC. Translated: CARGPKETQYF.